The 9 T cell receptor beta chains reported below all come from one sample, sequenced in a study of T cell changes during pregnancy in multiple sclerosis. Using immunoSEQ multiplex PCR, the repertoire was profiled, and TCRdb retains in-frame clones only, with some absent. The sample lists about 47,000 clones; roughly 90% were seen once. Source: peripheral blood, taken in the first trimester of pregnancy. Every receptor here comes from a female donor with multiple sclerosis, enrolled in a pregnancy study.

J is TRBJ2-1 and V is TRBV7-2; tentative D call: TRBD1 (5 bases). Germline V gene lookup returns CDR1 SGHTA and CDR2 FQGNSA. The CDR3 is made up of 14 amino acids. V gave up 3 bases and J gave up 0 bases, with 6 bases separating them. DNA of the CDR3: TGTGCCAGCAGCTTTCAGGGCTCCTACAATGAGCAGTTCTTC. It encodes CASSFQGSYNEQFF.

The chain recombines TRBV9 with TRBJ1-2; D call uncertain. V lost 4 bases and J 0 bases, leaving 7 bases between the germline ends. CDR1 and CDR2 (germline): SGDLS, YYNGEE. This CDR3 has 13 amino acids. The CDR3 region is CASSRAANYGYTF. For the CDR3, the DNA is TGTGCCAGCAGCCGCGCTGCTAACTATGGCTACACCTTC.

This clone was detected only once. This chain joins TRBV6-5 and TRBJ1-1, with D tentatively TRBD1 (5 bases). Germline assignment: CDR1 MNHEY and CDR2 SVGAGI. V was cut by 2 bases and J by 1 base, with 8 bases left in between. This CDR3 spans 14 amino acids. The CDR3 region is CASSYGGRNTEAFF. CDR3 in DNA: TGTGCCAGCAGTTACGGGGGGAGGAACACTGAAGCTTTCTTT.

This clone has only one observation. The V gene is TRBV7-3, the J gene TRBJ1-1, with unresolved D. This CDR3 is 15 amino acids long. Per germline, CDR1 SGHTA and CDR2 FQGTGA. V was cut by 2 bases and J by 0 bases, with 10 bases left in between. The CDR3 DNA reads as TGTGCCAGCAGCTTAGACGCGGGAATGAACACTGAAGCTTTCTTT. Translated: CASSLDAGMNTEAFF. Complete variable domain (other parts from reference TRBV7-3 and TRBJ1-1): GAGVSQTPSNKVTEKGKYVELRCDPISGHTALYWYRQSLGQGPEFLIYFQGTGAADDSGLPNDRFFAVRPEGSVSTLKIQRTERGDSAVYLCASSLDAGMNTEAFFGQGTRLTVV.

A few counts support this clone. CDR3 residues: CASSFRTSDVNEQFF. The DNA for the CDR3 is TGTGCCAGCAGCTTTAGAACTAGCGATGTCAATGAGCAGTTCTTC. The rearrangement uses TRBV11-3 and TRBJ2-1, with TRBD2 identical over 7 bases. V trimming: 3 bases; J trimming: 6 bases; junction bases outside the gene matches: 8. Per germline, CDR1 SGHNT and CDR2 YENEEA. The CDR3 runs 15 residues.

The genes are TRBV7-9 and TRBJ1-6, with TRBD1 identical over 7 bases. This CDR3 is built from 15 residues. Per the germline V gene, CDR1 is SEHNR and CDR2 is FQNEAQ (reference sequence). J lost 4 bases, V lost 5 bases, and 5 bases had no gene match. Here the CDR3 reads CASSPATGYNSPLHF. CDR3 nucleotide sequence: TGTGCCAGCAGCCCGGCGACAGGGTATAATTCACCCCTCCACTTT.

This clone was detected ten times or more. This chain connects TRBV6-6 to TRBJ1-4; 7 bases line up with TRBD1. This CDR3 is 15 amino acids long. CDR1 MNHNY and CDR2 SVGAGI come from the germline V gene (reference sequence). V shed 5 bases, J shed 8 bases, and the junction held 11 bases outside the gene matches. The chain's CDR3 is CASSPTGVSGEKLFF. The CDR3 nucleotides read TGTGCCAGCAGTCCCACAGGGGTCAGCGGGGAAAAACTGTTTTTT.

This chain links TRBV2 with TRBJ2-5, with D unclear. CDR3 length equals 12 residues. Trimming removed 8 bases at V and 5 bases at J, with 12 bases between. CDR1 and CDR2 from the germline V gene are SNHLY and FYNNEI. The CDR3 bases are TGTGCCAGCCACCCAGACACGGAGACCCAGTACTTC. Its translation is CASHPDTETQYF.

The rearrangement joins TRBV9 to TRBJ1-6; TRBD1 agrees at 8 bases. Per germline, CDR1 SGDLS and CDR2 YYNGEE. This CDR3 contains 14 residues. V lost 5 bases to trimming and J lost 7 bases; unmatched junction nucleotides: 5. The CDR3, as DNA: TGTGCCAGCAGACCGACAGGGGCCAATTCACCCCTCCACTTT. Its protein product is CASRPTGANSPLHF.